The clone carrying this T cell receptor beta chain was seen a single time. Its specificity is not known. This table comes from immunoSEQ multiplex PCR, and its TCRdb copy is limited to in-frame clones, with some not included. Of tens of thousands of clones in the sample, around 80% are singletons; the top ten hold around 5.3%. Time point in this sample: week 5, during vaccination. Each dose of the vaccine consisted of 300 ug of mutant IDH1 20-mer peptide, with topical imiquimod. This CDR3 contains 12 residues. Germline V gene sequence: CDR1 MNHNS, CDR2 SASEGT. Trimming removed 3 bases at V and 6 bases at J, with 8 bases between. The sample is drawn from a study of a mutant IDH1 vaccine in newly diagnosed glioma. About the study: Patients underwent eight vaccinations, which took place in weeks 1, 3, 5, 7, 11, 15, 19 and 23. Treated patients, averaging roughly 40 years, were around 62% male and roughly 38% female.

The sequence derives from a man aged 45-60 years with glioma. The specimen comprised PBMCs, sampled from a glioma patient whose treatment included an IDH1 peptide vaccine. V usage is TRBV6-1 and J usage is TRBJ2-5, with D hard to call. The DNA of the CDR3 is TGTGCCAGCAGTGACCTCGCGCAGACCCAGTACTTC. This codes for CASSDLAQTQYF.